This T cell receptor (beta chain) was sequenced during a study of OX40 agonist ivuxolimab in advanced cancers. About this clone itself: This specimen includes other DNA sequences encoding the same CDR3.

The CDR3 length is 12 residues. V dropped 4 bases and J dropped 2 bases, with 3 bases sitting between them. Germline CDR1 MNHNS, CDR2 SASEGT. The protocol was immunoSEQ multiplex PCR, while the TCRdb copy is restricted to in-frame clones and leaves out a portion. The sample consists of around 100,000 clones, roughly 90% of them appearing once. The V gene is TRBV6-1, the J gene TRBJ1-5; no reliable D call. The receptor comes from an adult with an advanced solid tumor such as melanoma, head and neck, liver or kidney cancer. Sample: CD4+ or CD8+ T cells sorted from blood, taken in a trial of the OX40 agonist ivuxolimab. The CDR3 DNA is TGTGCCAGCAGTGTAGGCAATCAGCCCCAGCATTTT. This gives the protein CASSVGNQPQHF.